This T cell receptor beta chain derives from a study of shared clonotypes between healthy human individuals (TCRdb year 2020). Concerning the study at large: A couple of women and three men aged 18 to 49 years were included in the cohort. Libraries were prepared and TCR repertoires were sequenced by different laboratories using diverse techniques, in order to increase sequencing depth and limit assay-specific biases. To estimate repertoire size and how much clonotypes are shared between individuals, the study performed deep sequencing of blood TCR repertoires from a few healthy adults. Each donor's leukapheresis produced roughly between roughly 0.9 and 8.9 billion PBMCs.

Study-level results and caveats: Based on pairwise subsampling, the degree of clonotype sharing among donors was expected to be affected by sequencing depth. Sampling was restricted to blood, and TCR repertoires in tissues likely differ from the TCR repertoires found in blood. Because the study included only a small number of donors, the genetic and exposure-history diversity represented was limited.

From its cysteine to its phenylalanine, the CDR3 spans 14 amino acids. Only the CDR3 portion is preserved as DNA: 42 bases, with reading frame beginning at the first base. CDR1 and CDR2, looked up from the germline V gene, are SNHLY and FYNNEI. After removal of 6 bases from V and 6 bases from J, the junction retains 6 bases not matched to a gene. Turning to this clone: Its recognized antigen is unknown. The record has no base qualities; no much larger clone is one base away.

Using the deep immunoSEQ assay, TCR CDR3 regions were amplified from genomic DNA by multiplex PCR. For each cell subset, the extracted genomic DNA was distributed evenly across all wells of several immunoSEQ 96-well plates, and each plate served as one replicate. For unsorted PBMC, each replicate PCR was loaded with approximately 320 ng genomic DNA, equivalent to some 27,000 T cell genomes. Unsorted PBMC genomic DNA was sequenced across ten immunoSEQ deep assay plates. The purified libraries were quantified using a Qubit 3.0 fluorometer, sized with a Bioanalyzer 2100, and then quantified again using the KAPA Library Quantification kit. Each immunoSEQ 96-well plate was sequenced on its own single-read 150-cycle Illumina NextSeq 550 flow cell. In the original analysis: Because the immunoSEQ output held only junctional sequences and lacked quality scores, the filtering could not match the filtering applied to full-length reads. Sequences were annotated with PyIR, a Python wrapper for IgBLAST v1.9, using IMGT germline references to assign V/J genes and CDR3. Reads with weak V/J assignments (E-value above 1e-6), missing CDR3, stop codons, out-of-frame junctions, or ambiguous translated residues were removed. A V3J clonotype was defined by an identical inferred V gene, J gene, and CDR3 amino acid sequence. Percentage overlap between repertoires was calculated by dividing the number of shared unique clonotypes by the size of the smaller repertoire. Three approaches were used to assess repertoire richness: RTK rarefaction, the Chao1 estimator, and Recon v2.1 estimates of unobserved clonotypes. This immuneACCESS table, as held by TCRdb, lists in-frame sequences with V and J called but not all clones. Of the missing ones, under half trace to an unresolved V gene in checked studies; the others have no known cause. Clonal size and the V and J genes are those of that table, whereas D and trimming came from the DNA. The sample includes 400,000 to 550,000 clones, with around 79% observed a single time. The ten largest clonotypes hold 9.5% to 15% of the sample.

Donors were healthy HIV-negative adults with no recently reported acute infections or vaccinations. All donors were Caucasian adults living in Nashville, Tennessee, USA. For unsorted samples, some 100 million PBMCs were counted, and genomic DNA was extracted using the QIAamp DNA Blood Mini kit. Blood was obtained by leukapheresis, after which PBMCs were separated by Ficoll-Histopaque density gradient centrifugation and cryopreserved in liquid nitrogen vapor phase. Recombination linked TRBV2 to TRBJ1-2; TRBD1 matches 11 bases in the middle. The receptor was derived from a woman in her forties in good health. Some clones in this sample may be carry-over from other donors' samples. Sequenced input: PBMCs. For the CDR3, the sequence is CASRAGTGGHGYTF. Read as DNA, the sequence is TGTGCCAGCAGGGCGGGGACAGGGGGGCATGGCTACACCTTC.